The 19 T cell receptor beta chains reported below all come from one sample, sequenced in a study of cytomegalovirus exposure and HLA in healthy donors. It was with 60 Vbeta and 13 Jbeta primers that the PCR ran. Clones were read by immunoSEQ multiplex PCR, and TCRdb kept only the in-frame ones, dropping some. The sample yields 95,000 to 100,000 clones, roughly 80% seen once. Material for sequencing was PBMCs. These receptors came from a man between 40 and 49 years old in good health and CMV-seronegative.

This clone was counted a few times. J is TRBJ2-7 and V is TRBV13; TRBD2 aligns across 9 bases. V lost 5 bases to trimming and J lost 4 bases; unmatched junction nucleotides: 6. This CDR3 is built from 14 residues. CDR1 PRHDT and CDR2 FYEKMQ come from the germline V gene (reference sequence). The CDR3 sequence is CASSTSSGEYEQYV. As DNA, the CDR3 is TGTGCCAGCAGCACCTCTAGCGGGGAATACGAGCAGTACGTC.

The gene calls are TRBV19 and TRBJ2-7; D is possibly TRBD1 (6 bases). V dropped 7 bases and J dropped 0 bases, with 13 bases sitting between them. Germline V gene lookup returns CDR1 LNHDA and CDR2 SQIVND (reference sequence). CDR3 length: 14 amino acids. This chain's CDR3 is CASTGTHSSYEQYF. DNA for the CDR3: TGTGCCAGTACCGGGACACATAGCTCCTACGAGCAGTACTTC.

This clone has just a few counts. DNA for the CDR3: TGTGCCAGCAGCGTACAGCACAATCAGCCCCAGCATTTT. As protein: CASSVQHNQPQHF. The chain has TRBV6-5 and TRBJ1-5; D gene unclear. Germline V gene data show CDR1 as MNHEY and CDR2 as SVGAGI. V lost 6 bases and J 3 bases, leaving 9 bases between the germline ends. The CDR3 sequence is 13 residues long.

The V gene is TRBV2, the J gene TRBJ2-2; D is perhaps TRBD2 (6 bases). In germline, CDR1 is SNHLY, CDR2 FYNNEI. This CDR3 spans 13 amino acids. V shed 6 bases and J shed 4 bases, with 9 bases lying between them. The CDR3 sequence is CASSRDFTGELFF. DNA for the CDR3: TGTGCCAGCAGCCGGGACTTCACCGGGGAGCTGTTTTTT.

Note on this clone: The same CDR3 arises from other DNA sequences in this sample as well. V is TRBV5-4 and J is TRBJ1-2; no reliable D call. Germline V lookup: CDR1 SGHNT, CDR2 YYREEE (reference sequence). V lost 0 bases to trimming and J lost 2 bases, with 8 bases between them. The CDR3 runs 14 residues. The CDR3 region is CASSLDSLNYGYTF. The CDR3, as DNA: TGTGCCAGCAGCTTGGACAGCCTGAACTATGGCTACACCTTC.

The V and J genes are TRBV6-5 and TRBJ1-2; 8 bases align to TRBD1. There are 14 residues in the CDR3. Germline CDR1 is MNHEY and CDR2 is SVGAGI. With V trimmed by 6 bases and J by 4 bases, 7 bases remained unmatched. The CDR3 reads CASSPGTGRYGYTF. The CDR3 DNA follows: TGTGCCAGCAGCCCGGGGACAGGTCGCTATGGCTACACCTTC.

The CDR3 coding sequence is TGCGCCAGCAGCCGCGGGGAGGACAGGGCCTACGAGCAGTACTTC. The encoded protein is CASSRGEDRAYEQYF. The chain links TRBV4-1 to TRBJ2-7; TRBD1 matches at 8 bases. V shed 4 bases and J 2 bases; nucleotides not matched to a gene: 7. There are 15 residues in the CDR3. Germline CDR1 and CDR2: MGHRA and YSYEKL.

This chain connects TRBV7-9 to TRBJ2-1; TRBD1 matches at 8 bases. CDR3 length: 14 amino acids. J lost 1 base, V lost 8 bases, and 4 bases had no gene match. CDR1 is SEHNR, CDR2 FQNEAQ, per germline (reference sequence). The CDR3 loop is CASLGQDSYNEQFF. The CDR3 DNA sequence: TGTGCCAGCTTGGGACAGGATTCCTACAATGAGCAGTTCTTC.

The chain links TRBV5-8 to TRBJ1-3; no clear D gene. Germline V gene lookup returns CDR1 SGHTS and CDR2 YDEGEE. The CDR3 is 16 residues long. V shed 1 base and J shed 0 bases, with 11 bases lying between them. In DNA form, the CDR3 reads TGTGCCAGCAGCTTGTCCTACAGTTTCTCTGGAAACACCATATATTTT. Protein: CASSLSYSFSGNTIYF.

The rearrangement uses TRBV30 and TRBJ1-1; 8 bases fit TRBD1. Trimming took 3 bases from V and 5 from J; bases not matched to a gene: 5. This CDR3 comprises 13 residues. Germline CDR1 reads GTSNPN; CDR2 reads SVGIG (reference sequence). The CDR3 loop reads CAWSRTGRTEAFF. CDR3 nucleotide sequence: TGTGCCTGGAGCCGGACAGGGCGGACTGAAGCTTTCTTT.

This chain links TRBV5-4 with TRBJ2-5; D is undetermined. Germline CDR1 reads SGHNT; CDR2 reads YYREEE (reference sequence). The CDR3 loop spans 12 amino acids. V lost 1 base to trimming and J lost 5 bases, with 6 bases between them. CDR3 nucleotide sequence: TGTGCCAGCAGCTTGCCCGGGGAGACCCAGTACTTC. Translating it yields CASSLPGETQYF.

This chain connects TRBV7-9 to TRBJ1-1; D is unclear. Trimming took off 5 bases at V and 6 bases at J, with 10 bases between the two ends. The germline V gene encodes CDR1 SEHNR and CDR2 FQNEAQ (reference sequence). This CDR3 has 12 amino acids. The CDR3 coding sequence is TGTGCCAGCAGCATAGTAGCCGCTGAAGCTTTCTTT. Translated, it gives CASSIVAAEAFF. Complete variable domain (other parts from reference TRBV7-9 and TRBJ1-1): DTGVSQNPRHKITKRGQNVTFRCDPISEHNRLYWYRQTLGQGPEFLTYFQNEAQLEKSRLLSDRFSAERPKGSFSTLEIQRTEQGDSAMYLCASSIVAAEAFFGQGTRLTVV.

This chain uses TRBV9 with TRBJ2-3; TRBD1 aligns across 12 bases. Per the germline V gene, CDR1 is SGDLS and CDR2 is YYNGEE. After removal of 3 bases from V and 6 bases from J, the junction contained 2 bases not matched to a gene. This CDR3 has 14 amino acids. CDR3 protein: CASSAGQGADTQYF. CDR3 DNA sequence: TGTGCCAGCAGCGCGGGACAGGGGGCGGATACGCAGTATTTT.

The rearrangement uses TRBV9 and TRBJ1-6, with D uncertain. Between the trimmed V and J ends, which lost 0 bases and 0 bases, there was a span of 4 bases. Germline-derived CDR1 and CDR2 are SGDLS and YYNGEE. CDR3 length equals 15 residues. The CDR3 spells CASSVGSSYNSPLHF. The CDR3 DNA reads TGTGCCAGCAGCGTAGGGAGCTCCTATAATTCACCCCTCCACTTT.

The chain links TRBV28 to TRBJ1-6; 8 bases are shared with TRBD1. Germline V gene sequence: CDR1 MDHEN, CDR2 SYDVKM. This CDR3 comprises 14 residues. V lost 6 bases, J lost 6 bases, and 4 bases stayed unmatched. The CDR3 DNA sequence: TGTGCCAGCAGCGCAGGGGGCCGTAATTCACCCCTCCACTTT. Protein sequence: CASSAGGRNSPLHF.

The V and J genes are TRBV6-6 and TRBJ2-7; tentatively, D is TRBD2 (5 bases). The CDR3 consists of 14 residues. V lost 0 bases, J lost 2 bases, and 8 bases lay in between. Germline V gives CDR1 MNHNY, CDR2 SVGAGI (reference sequence). As DNA, the CDR3 is TGTGCCAGCAGTTACTCTTTACTAGCCTACGAGCAGTACTTC. Its protein product is CASSYSLLAYEQYF.

The gene calls are TRBV18 and TRBJ2-3; TRBD1 aligns across 9 bases. The CDR3 contains 16 residues. V was clipped by 6 bases and J by 0 bases; unmatched bases: 7. Germline V gene sequence: CDR1 KGHSH, CDR2 LQKENI. The CDR3 sequence: CASSAGTGTSTDTQYF. In DNA, the CDR3 is TGTGCCAGCTCTGCCGGGACAGGGACTAGCACAGATACGCAGTATTTT.

This chain connects TRBV29-1 to TRBJ2-3, with a tentative D call TRBD2 (5 bases). The CDR3 totals 14 residues. CDR1 and CDR2 (germline): SQVTM, ANQGSEA. Trimming removed 3 bases at V and 0 bases at J, with 10 bases between. The CDR3, as DNA: TGCAGCGTTGACTCAGACTATAGCACAGATACGCAGTATTTT. It codes for CSVDSDYSTDTQYF.

V gene TRBV7-9 combines with J gene TRBJ1-6; D not certain. This CDR3 is built from 15 residues. The V and J ends lost 2 bases and 7 bases respectively, with 12 bases between them. CDR1 SEHNR and CDR2 FQNEAQ come from the germline V gene (reference sequence). The CDR3: CASSLQDSRNSPLHF. The CDR3 DNA follows: TGTGCCAGCAGCTTACAGGACTCCAGGAATTCACCCCTCCACTTT.